This T cell receptor (beta chain) comes out of a study of CD8 T cells in Susac syndrome. The overall study: Treatment status at blood draw for the Susac syndrome patients was therapy-naive, corticosteroids, or intravenous immunoglobulin alone.

Of note for this clonotype: Its antigen is currently unknown.

Roughly 0.45 to 1 ug RNA was reverse transcribed with random hexamers. TCRdb re-called the immunoSEQ multiplex PCR reads through MiXCR, storing one row per CDR3 protein. Among about 190,000 distinct CDR3 sequences listed, around 95% were seen once. Study-wide findings and caveats: It was acknowledged in the study that its TCR sequencing and HLA analysis involved a relatively small number of individuals.

The ends were cut back, 1 base at V and 5 bases at J, with 11 bases in the middle. This CDR3 spans 15 amino acids. In germline, CDR1 is MNHEY, CDR2 SMNVEV (reference sequence). The specimen sequenced was CD8+ T cells from PBMCs. This sequence originates from a human donor with Susac syndrome. This chain uses TRBV27 with TRBJ2-2, with a possible D match to TRBD1 (5 bases). In nucleotides, the CDR3 is TGTGCCAGCAGTTTATTTGGAAGGGGTACCGGGGAGCTGTTTTTT. Translated, it gives CASSLFGRGTGELFF.